The clone carrying this T cell receptor beta chain was seen more than once but under ten times. This sample was taken from a study of blood T cell repertoires in COVID-19. As for the study in general: The cDNA or gDNA used as material had been derived from T cells, B-cell-depleted T cells, or PBMCs.

In the authors' workflow: Amplification of reference gene primers provided the estimated nucleated cell counts. The table came from immunoSEQ multiplex PCR; TCRdb's copy has only in-frame clones and leaves some out. V and J calls plus clone size are reproduced from that table; the DNA served to infer D and trimming. Of approximately 190,000 clones listed, 80% to 85% are singletons. Looked up from germline, CDR1 is MGHRA and CDR2 is YSYEKL. The CDR3 is made up of 16 amino acids. The junction had 8 bases not matched to a gene; V was cut back by 0 bases and J by 7 bases. This clonotype was obtained from a woman between 40 and 55 years old with acute or convalescent COVID-19. The V and J genes are TRBV4-1 and TRBJ2-1; 8 bases line up with TRBD2. The sequenced sample consisted of peripheral blood. In DNA, the CDR3 is TGCGCCAGCAGCCAAGACGGCCAGCGGGAGAGAAATGAGCAGTTCTTC. It translates to CASSQDGQRERNEQFF.